This T cell receptor (beta chain) emerged from a study of regulatory T cells in long-lasting Graves disease. Study overall: In persistent Graves' disease, antithyroid drugs had been taken for over 5 years and TSH receptor antibodies stayed positive.

Germline values: CDR1 MNHEY, CDR2 SVGEGT. V lost 5 bases and J lost 9; bases outside the gene matches: 7. The CDR3 runs 15 residues. Findings and limits, study-wide: Persistent patients had a count of shared public clonotypes (around 2,700) that exceeded that of new patients (around 910).

In building TCR beta libraries, iRepertoire HTBI primers were used together with Arm-PCR of CDR3 regions. Authors' methods: Samples revealed 60 to 70 TRBV and over twelve TRBJ segments. In TCRdb, the multiplex PCR reads were re-called with MiXCR into one record per CDR3 protein. None of the V and J calls come from the authors' own analysis; TCRdb made them. The sample includes around 430,000 distinct CDR3 sequences, about 22% seen only once; the top ten take 10% to 15%. The time point here: persistent/refractory GD, antithyroid drugs over 5 years with positive TRAb. Extracted PBMC RNA gave rise to the TCR library. Each of the patients was recruited from an endocrinology department situated in Xi'an, China. This clonotype was observed a few times. Antigen unknown.

The source material was peripheral blood mononuclear cells (PBMCs), sampled when the disease was refractory, from a patient treated with antithyroid drugs. This chain links TRBV6-2 or TRBV6-3 with TRBJ1-6; 10 nucleotides agree with TRBD1. The TCR was taken from a female donor with Graves disease. The CDR3 sequence: CASSEPGQGSSPLHF. The CDR3 bases are TGTGCCAGCAGTGAACCGGGACAGGGGAGTTCACCCCTCCACTTT.